This T cell receptor (beta chain) was captured by sequencing in a study of blood T cell repertoires in COVID-19 (dated by TCRdb to 2019 to 2021). With regard to the full study: Samples from collaborators originated in the United States, Italy and Spain and spanned both the acute and convalescent phases of COVID-19. Where HLA class I and class II types were available, the types were taken from metadata supplied by the sample provider, not from assay-based typing. The samples were drawn from two sources: the first 160 participants of the ongoing ImmuneRACE study, and 1,000 to 1,500 subjects contributed by 6 global collaborators. The repertoires were released in a freely available public database intended as a resource for research on the immune response to SARS-CoV-2. Nearly every sample came with metadata listing a de-identified subject ID, COVID-19 status, age in years and sex. Deeply sampled blood TCRbeta repertoires from subjects exposed to, actively infected with, or recovered from COVID-19 were included in the dataset. The prospective study material was composed of cDNA or gDNA derived from T cells, B-cell-depleted T cells, or PBMCs. Overall study results and their limits: The amount of clinical and demographic metadata varied by source and participant and was provided uncurated.

The immunoSEQ Assay, a bias-controlled multiplex PCR, was used to amplify TCRbeta CDR3 regions from genomic DNA. The source study handled its data this way. The number of nucleated cells in each sample was estimated by amplification of reference gene primers within the assay. To quantify the absolute abundance of each unique TCRbeta CDR3 rearrangement, sequence reads were collapsed and filtered. For each sample, productive Simpson clonality was calculated as the square root of Simpson's diversity index over productive rearrangements. TCRdb provides this immuneACCESS table in a form limited to in-frame rearrangements. Some clones are lacking; in checked studies, under half of them reflect an unresolved V gene, and why the rest are absent is not known. V and J calls and clone size are as listed in that table; D and trimming were resolved from the DNA. This sample gives about 100,000 clones in total; 88% of them show up just once. The ten largest account for around 6.9% of the sample.

CDR1 and CDR2 (SGHDN, FVKESK) derive from the germline V gene. The V end gives up 2 bases and the J end 2 bases, leaving 6 bases in the junction not matched to a gene. Including cysteine and phenylalanine, the CDR3 has 16 amino acids. The entry retains the CDR3 DNA only, 48 bases that are in frame from base 1. For this clone: It lacks a known antigen. There are no base qualities to consult, and no much larger clone falls within one base.

The collaborating institutions used their own protocols to collect whole blood in K2EDTA tubes. For TCRbeta analysis, collaborators shipped samples in one of three forms: frozen whole blood, isolated PBMCs, or DNA extracted from either of those sample types. This chain joins TRBV14 to TRBJ2-7; 10 bases in the middle match TRBD1. The sequencing input was peripheral blood. This clonotype was sampled from an older woman with acute or convalescent COVID-19. This receptor has the CDR3 CASSQRTGQGPYEQYF. The bases read TGTGCCAGCAGCCAACGTACGGGACAGGGGCCCTACGAGCAGTACTTC.